Listed here are 20 T cell receptor beta chains from one sample, sequenced in a study of identifying expanded T cells in peripheral blood. Generated by immunoSEQ multiplex PCR, the TCRdb table keeps only in-frame clones and is missing some. The table has about 110,000 clones, 85% to 90% seen once. Sequencing was carried out using blood. All receptors come from a person aged 18-70 years in good health.

This clone was seen only once. This chain uses TRBV4-3 with TRBJ1-1, with no clear D. The germline V gene encodes CDR1 LGHNA and CDR2 YSLEER. The length of the CDR3 is 17 residues. The V gene lost 0 bases and the J gene lost 0 bases, with 14 bases spanning the gap. CDR3 nucleotide sequence: TGCGCCAGCAGCCAAGATCCTTTGACGACTATGAACACTGAAGCTTTCTTT. Its protein product is CASSQDPLTTMNTEAFF.

The V and J genes are TRBV28 and TRBJ1-2, with TRBD1 matching over 9 bases. The length of the CDR3 is 13 residues. The V gene's germline CDR1 is MDHEN and CDR2 SYDVKM. V lost 10 bases to trimming and J lost 3 bases; unmatched junction nucleotides: 6. CDR3 sequence reads: CATEGQGYYGYTF. CDR3 bases: TGTGCCACCGAGGGACAGGGTTACTATGGCTACACCTTC.

This chain links TRBV6-1 with TRBJ1-2; D is perhaps TRBD1 (5 bases). Germline values: CDR1 MNHNS, CDR2 SASEGT. The ends were cut back, 5 bases at V and 8 bases at J, with 15 bases in the middle. The length of the CDR3 is 13 residues. CDR3 amino acids: CASSNPAGGGYTF. The CDR3 DNA follows: TGTGCCAGCAGTAACCCCGCGGGGGGAGGCTACACCTTC.

CDR3 nucleotide sequence: TGTGCCAGCAGTTACTCTCACGAAACCCAGTACTTC. Protein sequence: CASSYSHETQYF. The chain employs TRBV6-5 and TRBJ2-5, with D hard to call. Trimming removed 0 bases from V and 8 bases from J, with 7 bases in between. Looked up from germline, CDR1 is MNHEY and CDR2 is SVGAGI. The CDR3 consists of 12 residues.

The genes are TRBV5-1 and TRBJ2-7; possibly TRBD1 or TRBD2 for D (6 bases each). This CDR3 has 13 amino acids. The ends were cut back, 1 base at V and 7 bases at J, with 12 bases in the middle. The V gene's germline CDR1 is SGHRS and CDR2 YFSETQ. CDR3 residues: CASSLWGAGEQYF. The CDR3 nucleotides are TGCGCCAGCAGCTTGTGGGGGGCCGGGGAGCAGTACTTC. The full variable domain, in which reference TRBV5-1 and TRBJ2-7 provide the parts outside the CDR3, is KAGVTQTPRYLIKTRGQQVTLSCSPISGHRSVSWYQQTPGQGLQFLFEYFSETQRNKGNFPGRFSGRQFSNSRSEMNVSTLELGDSALYLCASSLWGAGEQYFGPGTRLTVT.

A single count supports this clone. The genes are TRBV7-2 and TRBJ2-1; D is perhaps TRBD1 or TRBD2 (5 bases each). Trimming took 5 bases from V and 9 from J, leaving 14 bases between them. Germline V lookup: CDR1 SGHTA, CDR2 FQGNSA. The CDR3 is made up of 13 amino acids. In DNA, the CDR3 is TGTGCCAGCAGCCGGGACGTCTCAGGTGAGCAGTTCTTC. Its protein product is CASSRDVSGEQFF.

The V call is TRBV9, the J call TRBJ2-2; D is unresolved. CDR3 size: 14 residues. Per the germline V gene, CDR1 is SGDLS and CDR2 is YYNGEE. Trimming left V 4 bases short and J 7 bases short, with 14 bases between. CDR3 DNA sequence: TGTGCCAGCAGCCCTACTAAGGTGAACGGGGAGCTGTTTTTT. It is translated as CASSPTKVNGELFF.

The CDR3 reads CSVTAGGRYEQYF. CDR3 sequence (DNA): TGCAGCGTTACCGCGGGGGGGCGGTACGAGCAGTACTTC. The J gene is TRBJ2-7, the V gene TRBV29-1; 9 bases match TRBD2. There are 13 residues in the CDR3. Trimming took 5 bases from V and 4 from J; bases not matched to a gene: 6. The germline CDR1 and CDR2 sequences are SQVTM and ANQGSEA.

V is TRBV6-1 and J is TRBJ1-5, with 8 nucleotides matching TRBD1. The CDR3 spans 15 residues. J lost 8 bases, V lost 2 bases, and 8 bases had no gene match. Germline assignment: CDR1 MNHNS and CDR2 SASEGT. The CDR3 protein is CASSEISGGAEPQHF. The CDR3 DNA is TGTGCCAGCAGTGAAATTTCAGGGGGCGCGGAGCCCCAGCATTTT.

This rearrangement joins TRBV7-6 to TRBJ1-5; 7 bases map to TRBD1. Looked up from germline, CDR1 is SGHVS and CDR2 is FNYEAQ. V shed 1 base and J 2 bases; nucleotides not matched to a gene: 5. This CDR3 is 16 amino acids long. DNA for the CDR3: TGTGCCAGCAGCTTAGGAGGGGGCTGGGGCAATCAGCCCCAGCATTTT. This codes for CASSLGGGWGNQPQHF.

V usage is TRBV7-2 and J usage is TRBJ2-7; 13 nucleotides match TRBD2. The CDR3 length is 15 residues. With V trimmed by 6 bases and J by 2 bases, 4 bases remained unmatched. The germline V gene encodes CDR1 SGHTA and CDR2 FQGNSA. The CDR3 loop is CASSRTSGGAYEQYF. The CDR3 DNA is TGTGCCAGCAGTCGTACTAGCGGGGGGGCCTACGAGCAGTACTTC.

This sequence joins TRBV5-1 and TRBJ2-1, with D possibly matching TRBD2 (6 bases). The V end was cut by 1 base, the J end by 8 bases, with 13 bases between. CDR1 and CDR2 (germline): SGHRS, YFSETQ. This CDR3 has 14 residues. The CDR3 region is CASSLISPSDEQFF. The CDR3 bases are TGCGCCAGCAGCTTGATTAGCCCTAGCGATGAGCAGTTCTTC.

This sequence joins TRBV7-8 and TRBJ1-4; the D is unclear. CDR3 size: 15 residues. V was cut by 1 base and J by 4 bases, with 10 bases left in between. Germline CDR1 reads SGHVS; CDR2 reads FQNEAQ. This chain's CDR3 is CASSLGSQRNEKLFF. The DNA for the CDR3 is TGTGCCAGCAGCTTAGGATCCCAGCGTAATGAAAAACTGTTTTTT.

This chain links TRBV5-5 with TRBJ1-2, with a tentative D call TRBD1 (6 bases). CDR1 SGHKS and CDR2 YYEKEE come from the germline V gene (reference sequence). CDR3 size: 17 residues. V lost 4 bases to trimming and J lost 1 base, with 20 bases between them. The CDR3 DNA follows: TGTGCCAGCAGCCCCGAGGGGGTTGGGAGTCGTAACTATGGCTACACCTTC. Its protein product is CASSPEGVGSRNYGYTF.

This clone has more than one count but fewer than ten. The chain links TRBV7-9 to TRBJ1-4, with a weak D call TRBD1 (6 bases). V was shortened by 5 bases and J by 8 bases, with 18 bases between the two germline ends. The CDR3 is made up of 15 amino acids. Looked up from germline, CDR1 is SEHNR and CDR2 is FQNEAQ (reference sequence). CDR3 amino acids: CASSPGTGWGEKLFF. The CDR3 coding sequence is TGTGCCAGCAGCCCTGGAACAGGGTGGGGCGAAAAACTGTTTTTT.

This clone was detected a few times. The CDR3 region has the DNA TGTGCCAGTAGTTCCCGGACAGAGTACAATGAGCAGTTCTTC. This translates into CASSSRTEYNEQFF. The chain employs TRBV19 and TRBJ2-1; a possible D gene is TRBD1 (6 bases). Between the trimmed V and J ends, which lost 5 bases and 4 bases, there was a span of 12 bases. The V gene's germline CDR1 is LNHDA and CDR2 SQIVND (reference sequence). This CDR3 spans 14 amino acids.

The rearrangement links TRBV5-4 to TRBJ2-1; 9 positions agree with TRBD2. The V gene end was trimmed by 3 bases and the J gene end by 0 bases; junction bases not matched to a gene: 7. Per the germline V gene, CDR1 is SGHNT and CDR2 is YYREEE (reference sequence). This CDR3 comprises 17 residues. This CDR3 is CASSSLAGHPSYNEQFF. The DNA of the CDR3 is TGTGCCAGCAGCTCCCTAGCGGGACACCCCTCCTACAATGAGCAGTTCTTC.

The gene calls are TRBV7-9 and TRBJ2-7, with D possibly being TRBD2 (5 bases). Germline V lookup: CDR1 SEHNR, CDR2 FQNEAQ (reference sequence). V shed 6 bases and J shed 3 bases, with 12 bases lying between them. This CDR3 has 13 amino acids. The CDR3 DNA reads TGTGCCAGCAGGGGTCCGGGGAACTACGAGCAGTACTTC. It is translated as CASRGPGNYEQYF.

This clone was counted a few times. The chain employs TRBV6-5 and TRBJ1-3; 7 positions agree with TRBD1. CDR3 size: 14 residues. Trimming at V came to 7 bases and at J to 6 bases, leaving 9 bases not matched to a gene. Germline lookup yields CDR1 MNHEY and CDR2 SVGAGI. The CDR3 coding sequence is TGTGCCAGCACCCAAGGGGGCACGGAAAACACCATATATTTT. Protein sequence: CASTQGGTENTIYF.

V usage is TRBV4-3 and J usage is TRBJ2-7; 8 bases agree with TRBD1. Germline-derived CDR1 and CDR2 are LGHNA and YSLEER. CDR3 size: 14 residues. Trimming removed 4 bases from V and 2 bases from J; junction bases left unmatched: 4. CDR3 sequence: CASSPRQGPYEQYF. The CDR3 DNA is TGCGCCAGCAGCCCCAGACAGGGGCCCTACGAGCAGTACTTC.